This is a list of T cell receptor beta chains from one sample in a study of control samples from healthy donors and cancer patients. Some clones are missing from TCRdb's copy, which holds only in-frame ones; the method was immunoSEQ multiplex PCR. The table includes around 110,000 clones, 88% detected once. Sequencing was done on a sample of blood. The receptors were gathered from a woman aged 70-85 years in good health. Each CDR3 is given with its conserved first and last residue. A D gene is named only where the DNA matches it firmly. Clone size is shown for a subset of rows, as once, few, many or a class of expanded clone.

>TRBV5-8|TRBJ2-1|NA|NA
CASSLGQSSYNEQFF
TGTGCCAGCAGCTTGGGACAGAGCTCCTACAATGAGCAGTTCTTC
>TRBV2|TRBJ2-1|TRBD2|NA
CASRPGRGSYNEQFF
TGTGCCAGCAGACCCGGGCGGGGGTCCTACAATGAGCAGTTCTTC
>TRBV27|TRBJ1-1|NA|NA
CASSPLQGNTEAFF
TGTGCCAGCAGTCCGCTACAGGGGAACACTGAAGCTTTCTTT
>TRBV6-5|TRBJ1-2|NA|NA
CASIRAARDYGYTF
TGTGCCAGCATTCGGGCAGCCCGTGACTATGGCTACACCTTC
>TRBV2|TRBJ2-7|NA|NA
CASSEGWASYEQYF
TGTGCCAGCAGTGAAGGGTGGGCTTCCTACGAGCAGTACTTC
>TRBV6-5|TRBJ2-7|TRBD1|NA
CASSRQGISYEQYF
TGTGCCAGCAGTAGACAGGGGATTTCCTACGAGCAGTACTTC
>TRBV10-3|TRBJ2-2|NA|NA
CAISDVLAGELFF
TGTGCCATCAGTGATGTACTCGCCGGGGAGCTGTTTTTT
>TRBV6-5|TRBJ1-3|NA|once
CASSYFRGTGNTIYF
TGTGCCAGCAGTTACTTCCGTGGGACTGGAAACACCATATATTTT
>TRBV10-3|TRBJ2-6|TRBD1|NA
CAISEVGGSGANVLTF
TGTGCCATCAGTGAGGTAGGGGGCAGTGGGGCCAACGTCCTGACTTTC
>TRBV5-1|TRBJ1-6|NA|once
CASSLDWRSSYNSPLHF
TGCGCCAGCAGCTTGGACTGGAGGAGCTCCTATAATTCACCCCTCCACTTT
>TRBV7-3|TRBJ2-1|TRBD2|once
CASSLMRTSGDEQFF
TGTGCCAGCAGCTTAATGAGGACTAGCGGGGATGAGCAGTTCTTC
>TRBV11-3|TRBJ2-2|TRBD1|NA
CASSQPWDSGTGELFF
TGTGCCAGCAGCCAACCCTGGGACAGTGGTACCGGGGAGCTGTTTTTT
>TRBV6-6|TRBJ2-1|NA|NA
CASSSQGSYNEQFF
TGTGCCAGCAGCTCACAGGGCTCCTACAATGAGCAGTTCTTC
>TRBV7-3|TRBJ2-1|TRBD2|NA
CASANGGLGSNEQFF
TGTGCCAGCGCTAATGGGGGACTAGGTTCCAATGAGCAGTTCTTC
>TRBV18|TRBJ2-1|NA|NA
CASSPSEGDEQFF
TGTGCCAGCTCACCATCTGAAGGCGATGAGCAGTTCTTC
>TRBV5-6|TRBJ1-1|NA|NA
CASSLGMNTEAFF
TGTGCCAGCAGCTTGGGGATGAACACTGAAGCTTTCTTT
>TRBV5-1|TRBJ2-3|NA|few
CASSLDPGGLSTDTQYF
TGCGCCAGCAGCTTGGATCCTGGGGGCCTTAGCACAGATACGCAGTATTTT
>TRBV5-1|TRBJ1-2|NA|NA
CASSEINYGYTF
TGCGCCAGCAGTGAGATTAACTATGGCTACACCTTC
>TRBV27|TRBJ1-5|NA|NA
CASSQGRGNQPQHF
TGTGCCAGCAGTCAGGGAAGAGGCAATCAGCCCCAGCATTTT
>TRBV2|TRBJ2-2|TRBD2|NA
CASSEERGYTGELFF
TGTGCCAGCAGTGAAGAGCGGGGGTACACCGGGGAGCTGTTTTTT
>TRBV18|TRBJ2-3|NA|NA
CASSPRSADTQYF
TGTGCCAGCTCACCACGTTCAGCAGATACGCAGTATTTT
>TRBV6-1|TRBJ1-2|TRBD1|NA
CASSEYRGLRNYGYTF
TGTGCCAGCAGTGAATACAGGGGGCTACGAAACTATGGCTACACCTTC
>TRBV7-2|TRBJ1-1|TRBD1|NA
CASSWTGGAGGTEAFF
TGTGCCAGCAGCTGGACAGGGGGCGCGGGTGGCACTGAAGCTTTCTTT
>TRBV24-1|TRBJ2-1|TRBD2|NA
CATSDGLAAYNEQFF
TGTGCCACCAGTGACGGACTAGCGGCATACAATGAGCAGTTCTTC
>TRBV7-8|TRBJ2-1|NA|NA
CAAGQPYNEQFF
TGTGCCGCGGGGCAACCCTACAATGAGCAGTTCTTC
>TRBV13|TRBJ2-2|NA|NA
CASSLGADTDTGELFF
TGTGCCAGCAGCTTAGGGGCGGACACCGACACCGGGGAGCTGTTTTTT
>TRBV6-5|TRBJ1-1|TRBD1|NA
CASSYRQGDTEAFF
TGTGCCAGCAGTTATCGACAGGGCGACACTGAAGCTTTCTTT
>TRBV18|TRBJ1-2|TRBD1|NA
CASSPDRGWYGYTF
TGTGCCAGCTCACCGGACAGGGGTTGGTATGGCTACACCTTC
>TRBV4-1|TRBJ2-1|TRBD1|NA
CASSQEGGEQGRQFF
TGCGCCAGCAGCCAAGAAGGGGGAGAACAGGGGAGGCAGTTCTTC
>TRBV6-2/TRBV6-3|TRBJ1-6|NA|NA
CASSLRRVSAYNSPLHF
TGTGCCAGCAGTTTACGCCGGGTCTCAGCCTATAATTCACCCCTCCACTTT
>TRBV12-3/TRBV12-4|TRBJ1-2|NA|NA
CASSYLYGYTF
TGTGCCAGCAGCTATCTCTATGGCTACACCTTC
>TRBV19|TRBJ2-4|TRBD2|few
CASRMKGGGGKNIQYF
TGTGCCAGTAGGATGAAGGGCGGGGGAGGCAAAAACATTCAGTACTTC
>TRBV6-5|TRBJ1-2|NA|NA
CASRTPGSYGYTF
TGTGCCAGCAGGACCCCCGGGAGCTATGGCTACACCTTC
>TRBV18|TRBJ2-3|NA|NA
CASSPRTLTDTQYF
TGTGCCAGCTCACCACGGACTCTCACAGATACGCAGTATTTT
>TRBV29-1|TRBJ2-7|NA|NA
CSVEIPSRSYEQYF
TGCAGCGTTGAAATCCCTTCAAGGTCCTACGAGCAGTACTTC
>TRBV14|TRBJ1-6|NA|NA
CASSRRGGSYNSPLHF
TGTGCCAGCAGCCGAAGGGGAGGTTCCTATAATTCACCCCTCCACTTT
>TRBV7-6|TRBJ2-7|NA|NA
CASSTRIGLGEQYF
TGTGCCAGCAGCACGAGGATAGGGCTGGGCGAGCAGTACTTC
>TRBV11-2|TRBJ1-1|NA|NA
CASSFDGWNTEAFF
TGTGCCAGCAGCTTTGACGGATGGAACACTGAAGCTTTCTTT
>TRBV19|TRBJ2-1|NA|NA
CASSTSDSQHEQFF
TGTGCCAGTAGTACGTCGGACAGCCAGCATGAGCAGTTCTTC
>TRBV27|TRBJ2-3|TRBD1|NA
CASSRRGTGGLDTQYF
TGTGCCAGCAGTCGTCGGGGGACAGGGGGCTTAGATACGCAGTATTTT
>TRBV5-8|TRBJ2-7|NA|NA
CASRVSGLGEQYF
TGTGCCAGCAGAGTGTCTGGATTGGGGGAGCAGTACTTC
>TRBV5-1|TRBJ1-5|NA|NA
CASSLDGYNQPQHF
TGCGCCAGCAGCTTGGACGGTTACAATCAGCCCCAGCATTTT
>TRBV28|TRBJ1-2|TRBD1|few
CASSLWMGQGADGYTF
TGTGCCAGCAGTTTATGGATGGGACAGGGGGCTGATGGCTACACCTTC
>TRBV5-6|TRBJ1-4|NA|NA
CASRPGPATNEKLFF
TGTGCCAGCAGACCCGGACCTGCAACTAATGAAAAACTGTTTTTT
>TRBV6-5|TRBJ1-2|TRBD1|NA
CASSYLAGGQSGYTF
TGTGCCAGCAGTTACCTAGCAGGGGGCCAAAGTGGCTACACCTTC
>TRBV4-1|TRBJ1-4|TRBD1|NA
CASSQARFGTEGEKLFF
TGCGCCAGCAGCCAAGCCCGGTTCGGGACAGAGGGCGAAAAACTGTTTTTT